This TCR beta chain stems from a study of T cell responses to AZD1222 COVID-19 vaccine. Study observations and caveats: Repertoires were obtained solely post-peak T cell response.

The V end lost 2 bases, the J end lost 5 bases, and 16 bases lay between the germline ends. CDR3 size: 16 residues. In germline, CDR1 is LGHDT, CDR2 YNNKEL (reference sequence). Generated by immunoSEQ multiplex PCR, the TCRdb table keeps only in-frame clones and is missing some. The table has 140,000 to 150,000 clones, roughly nine tenths seen once; the top ten hold about 1.5%. As to this clone: Its antigen remains unidentified.

The specimen was peripheral blood, collected on day 0 of AZD1222 vaccination. The chain carries TRBV3-1 (or the pseudogene TRBV3-2) and TRBJ2-1, with TRBD2 as a possible D gene (6 bases). This TCR was recovered from an adult in good health. The CDR3 spells CASSQRLVADDNEQFF. The CDR3 nucleotides read TGTGCCAGCAGCCAAAGGTTGGTAGCGGACGACAATGAGCAGTTCTTC.